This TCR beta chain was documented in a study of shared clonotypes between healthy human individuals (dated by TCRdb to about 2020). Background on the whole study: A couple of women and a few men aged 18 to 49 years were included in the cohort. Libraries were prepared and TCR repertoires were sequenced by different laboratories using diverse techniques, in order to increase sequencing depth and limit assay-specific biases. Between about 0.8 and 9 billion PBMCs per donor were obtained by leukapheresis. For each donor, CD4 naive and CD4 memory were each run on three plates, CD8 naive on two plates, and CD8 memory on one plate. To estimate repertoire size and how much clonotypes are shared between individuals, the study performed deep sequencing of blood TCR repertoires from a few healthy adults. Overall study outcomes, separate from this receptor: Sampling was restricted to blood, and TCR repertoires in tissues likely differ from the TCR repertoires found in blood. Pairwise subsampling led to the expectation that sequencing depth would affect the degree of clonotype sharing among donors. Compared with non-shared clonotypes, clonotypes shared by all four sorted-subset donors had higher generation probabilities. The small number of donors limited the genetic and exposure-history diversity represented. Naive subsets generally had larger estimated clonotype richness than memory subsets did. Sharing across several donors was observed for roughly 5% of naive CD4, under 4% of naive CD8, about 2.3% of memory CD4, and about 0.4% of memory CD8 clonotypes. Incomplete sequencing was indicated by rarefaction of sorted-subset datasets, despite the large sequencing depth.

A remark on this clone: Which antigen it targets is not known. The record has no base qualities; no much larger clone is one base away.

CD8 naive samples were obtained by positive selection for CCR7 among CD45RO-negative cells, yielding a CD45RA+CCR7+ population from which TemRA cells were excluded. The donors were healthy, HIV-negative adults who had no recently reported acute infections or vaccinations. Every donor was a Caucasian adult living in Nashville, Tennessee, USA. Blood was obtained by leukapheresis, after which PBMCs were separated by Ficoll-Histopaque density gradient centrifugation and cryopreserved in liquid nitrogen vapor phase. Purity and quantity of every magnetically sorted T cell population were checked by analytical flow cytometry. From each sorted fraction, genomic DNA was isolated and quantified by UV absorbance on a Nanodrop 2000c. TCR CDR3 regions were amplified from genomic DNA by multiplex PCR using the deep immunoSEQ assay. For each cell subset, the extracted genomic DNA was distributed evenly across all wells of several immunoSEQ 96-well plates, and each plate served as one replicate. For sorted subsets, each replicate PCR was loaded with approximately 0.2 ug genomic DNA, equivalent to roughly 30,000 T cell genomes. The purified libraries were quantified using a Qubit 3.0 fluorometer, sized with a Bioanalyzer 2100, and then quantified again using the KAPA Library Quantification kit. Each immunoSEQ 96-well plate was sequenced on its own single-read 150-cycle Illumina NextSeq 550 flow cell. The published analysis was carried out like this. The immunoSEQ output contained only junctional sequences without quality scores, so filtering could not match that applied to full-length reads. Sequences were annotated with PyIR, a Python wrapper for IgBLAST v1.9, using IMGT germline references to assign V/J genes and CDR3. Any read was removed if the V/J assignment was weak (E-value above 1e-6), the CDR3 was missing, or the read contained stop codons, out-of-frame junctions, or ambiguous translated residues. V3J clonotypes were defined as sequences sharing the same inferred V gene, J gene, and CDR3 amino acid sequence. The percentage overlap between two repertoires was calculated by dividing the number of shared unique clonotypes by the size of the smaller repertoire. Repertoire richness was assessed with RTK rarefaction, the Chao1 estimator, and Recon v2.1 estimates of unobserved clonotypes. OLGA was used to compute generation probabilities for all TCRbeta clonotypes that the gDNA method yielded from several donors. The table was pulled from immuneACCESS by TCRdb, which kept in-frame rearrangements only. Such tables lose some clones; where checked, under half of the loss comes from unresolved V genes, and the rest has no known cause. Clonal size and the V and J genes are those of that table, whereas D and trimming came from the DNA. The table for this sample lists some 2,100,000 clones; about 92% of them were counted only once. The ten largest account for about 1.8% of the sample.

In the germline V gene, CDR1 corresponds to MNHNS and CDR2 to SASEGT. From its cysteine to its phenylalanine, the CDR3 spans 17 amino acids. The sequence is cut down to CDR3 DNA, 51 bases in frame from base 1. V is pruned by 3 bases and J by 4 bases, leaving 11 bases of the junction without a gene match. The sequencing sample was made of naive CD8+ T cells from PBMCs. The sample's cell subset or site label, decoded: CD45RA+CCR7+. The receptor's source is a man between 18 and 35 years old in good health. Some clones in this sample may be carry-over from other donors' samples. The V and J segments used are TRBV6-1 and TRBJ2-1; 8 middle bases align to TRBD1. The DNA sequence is TGTGCCAGCAGTGACATTCCGGGACAGGTAGAATACAATGAGCAGTTCTTC. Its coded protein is CASSDIPGQVEYNEQFF.